The 9 T cell receptor beta chains reported below all come from one sample, sequenced in a study of T-cell reconstitution after alpha-beta-depleted transplantation in children (dated by TCRdb to the mid-2010s). The library was built by means of PCR. Instrument on record: Illumina HiSeq 2500. TCR libraries were prepared with molecular barcoding, using unique molecular identifiers to normalize TCRbeta repertoire quantification. TCRdb reworked the public reads: Q25 trimming with fastp, MiXCR clone assembly, productive beta chains retained. Rows are combined by CDR3 protein, so each entry shows the most common genes and DNA. The sample profile shows roughly 400,000 distinct CDR3 sequences; about 20% of them were found once. The ten largest clonotypes hold approximately 3.9% of the sample. The sequences come from PBMCs from the stem cell graft donor, collected from the stem cell graft. The receptors here all came from a human donor who donated a stem cell graft to a child with acute myeloid leukemia.

This clonotype showed up just a few times. This rearrangement joins TRBV5-1 to TRBJ2-1, with D tentatively TRBD2 (5 bases). V lost 1 base, J lost 9 bases, and 11 bases lay in between. CDR1 is SGHRS and CDR2 is YFSETQ in the germline V gene. The CDR3 has 13 amino acids. CDR3 amino acids: CASSLLSSSEQFF. The CDR3 region has the DNA TGCGCCAGCAGCTTGTTGTCTAGCAGTGAGCAGTTCTTC.

The chain joins TRBV4-3 to TRBJ2-3; D gene unclear. The germline CDR1 and CDR2 sequences are LGHNA and YSLEER. Between the trimmed V and J ends, which lost 1 base and 6 bases, there was a span of 14 bases. The length of the CDR3 is 15 residues. CDR3 protein: CASSQGKASTDTQYF. Here the CDR3 DNA reads TGCGCCAGCAGCCAAGGGAAAGCGAGTACTGATACGCAGTATTTT.

This clonotype was counted only a few times. The rearrangement uses TRBV5-6 and TRBJ2-2; 12 bases match TRBD1. V lost 3 bases, J lost 4 bases, and 4 bases stayed unmatched. This CDR3 is built from 16 residues. Germline CDR1 SGHDT, CDR2 YYEEEE. The CDR3 region has the DNA TGTGCCAGCAGCTACCGGGACAGGGGGCCCACCGGGGAGCTGTTTTTT. This translates into CASSYRDRGPTGELFF.

This clonotype was found a few times. The chain uses TRBV15 and TRBJ2-7, with TRBD2 identical over 9 bases. The germline gives CDR1 LNHNV, CDR2 YYDKDF (reference sequence). The CDR3 loop spans 18 amino acids. J gave up 6 bases and V 0 bases, and 15 bases lay outside the gene matches. CDR3 DNA: TGTGCCACCAGCAGAGATCGGGCTAGCGGGGATCAGGGGGTCGAGCAGTACTTC. Residues: CATSRDRASGDQGVEQYF.

This chain links TRBV5-1 with TRBJ2-5; 9 positions agree with TRBD2. Germline-derived CDR1 and CDR2 are SGHRS and YFSETQ. The CDR3 contains 16 residues. V dropped 2 bases and J dropped 1; count of bases not matched to a gene: 6. CDR3 DNA sequence: TGCGCCAGCAGCTTACTACCTAGCGGGATCCAAGAGACCCAGTACTTC. Amino acid sequence: CASSLLPSGIQETQYF.

V and J are TRBV12-3 or TRBV12-4 and TRBJ2-1, with TRBD1 as a possible D gene (5 bases). This CDR3 has 12 amino acids. Trimming took 4 bases from V and 8 from J, leaving 9 bases between them. In DNA form, the CDR3 reads TGTGCCAGCAGTTCTCAGGGCCATGAGCAGTTCTTC. This sequence encodes CASSSQGHEQFF.

In DNA form, the CDR3 reads TGCAGTGGGGGTAAACGAAAGAACACCGGGGAGCTGTTTTTT. Amino acids: CSGGKRKNTGELFF. This chain connects TRBV20-1 to TRBJ2-2; D not certain. Looked up from germline, CDR1 is DFQATT and CDR2 is SNEGSKA (reference sequence). This CDR3 comprises 14 residues. The V end lost 7 bases, the J end lost 1 base, and 13 bases lay between the germline ends.

There are a few counts of this clonotype. The chain joins TRBV6-2 or TRBV6-3 to TRBJ2-2; weak D call: TRBD1 (6 bases). The germline CDR1 and CDR2 sequences are MNHEY and SVGEGT. The CDR3 loop spans 14 amino acids. The V and J ends lost 6 bases and 4 bases respectively, with 12 bases between them. CDR3 loop: CASRPLDSTGELFF. The CDR3 nucleotides are TGTGCCAGCAGGCCATTGGACAGCACCGGGGAGCTGTTTTTT.

This clonotype was seen repeatedly, ten times or more. This sequence joins TRBV29-1 and TRBJ1-5; 7 bases are a match to TRBD1. V dropped 6 bases and J dropped 2; count of bases not matched to a gene: 4. The CDR3 extends over 13 amino acids. CDR1 is SQVTM and CDR2 is ANQGSEA in the germline V gene. The DNA of the CDR3 is TGCAGCGTCGGACAGGCCGGCAATCAGCCCCAGCATTTT. This translates into CSVGQAGNQPQHF.